This T cell receptor (beta chain) comes out of a study of blood T cell repertoires in COVID-19. For the study at large: The origin of the acute and convalescent COVID-19 samples was the United States, Italy and Spain. T cells, B-cell-depleted T cells, or PBMCs supplied cDNA or gDNA.

As processed by the authors: Quantification of nucleated cells was approximated via reference gene primer amplification. Profiling relied on immunoSEQ multiplex PCR, and the TCRdb table lists in-frame clones only, not all of them. V, J and clone size were drawn from that table, and D and trimming were deduced from the DNA. The profile shows approximately 230,000 clones, approximately 80% of them singletons. Trimming removed 3 bases from V and 5 bases from J; junction bases left unmatched: 9. This CDR3 contains 15 residues. Germline V CDR1 and CDR2: SEHNR, FQNEAQ (reference sequence). This clone was detected only once.

Sequenced sample: peripheral blood. The clonotype was recovered from an elderly man with acute or convalescent COVID-19. The chain joins TRBV7-9 to TRBJ2-7, with 8 bases fitting TRBD1. CDR3 sequence (DNA): TGTGCCAGCAGCTTTTGGGGACAGGTCGGCAACGAGCAGTACTTC. This encodes CASSFWGQVGNEQYF.